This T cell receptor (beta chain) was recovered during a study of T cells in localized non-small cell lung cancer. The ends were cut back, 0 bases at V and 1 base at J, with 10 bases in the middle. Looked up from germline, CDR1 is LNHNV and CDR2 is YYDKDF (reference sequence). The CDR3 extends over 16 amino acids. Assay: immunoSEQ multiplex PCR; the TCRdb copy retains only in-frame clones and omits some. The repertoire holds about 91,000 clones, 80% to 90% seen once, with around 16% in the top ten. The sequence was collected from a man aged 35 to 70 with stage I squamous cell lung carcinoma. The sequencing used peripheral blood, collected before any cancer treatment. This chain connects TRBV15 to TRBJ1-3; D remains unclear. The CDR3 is CATSRDSGLSGNTIYF. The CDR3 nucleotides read TGTGCCACCAGCAGAGATAGTGGCTTATCTGGAAACACCATATATTTT. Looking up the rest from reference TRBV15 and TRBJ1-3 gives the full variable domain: DAMVIQNPRYQVTQFGKPVTLSCSQTLNHNVMYWYQQKSSQAPKLLFHYYDKDFNNEADTPDNFQSRRPNTSFCFLDIRSPGLGDTAMYLCATSRDSGLSGNTIYFGEGSWLTVV.